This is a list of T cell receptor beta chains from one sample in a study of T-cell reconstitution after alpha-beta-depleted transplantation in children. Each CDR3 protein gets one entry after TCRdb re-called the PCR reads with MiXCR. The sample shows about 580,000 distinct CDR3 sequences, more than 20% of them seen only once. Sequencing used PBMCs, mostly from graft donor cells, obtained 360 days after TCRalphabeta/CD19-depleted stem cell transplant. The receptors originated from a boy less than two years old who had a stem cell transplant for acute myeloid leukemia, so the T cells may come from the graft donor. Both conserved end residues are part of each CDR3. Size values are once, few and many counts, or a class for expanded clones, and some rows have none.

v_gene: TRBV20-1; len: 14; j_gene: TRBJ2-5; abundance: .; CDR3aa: CSARVAGDGETQYF
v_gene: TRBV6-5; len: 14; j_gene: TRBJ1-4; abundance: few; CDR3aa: CASSYVTGEKKLFF
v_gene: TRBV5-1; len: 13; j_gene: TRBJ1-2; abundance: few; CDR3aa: CASSSGDDYGYTF
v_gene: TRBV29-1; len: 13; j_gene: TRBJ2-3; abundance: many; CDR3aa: CSQHRSGTDTQYF
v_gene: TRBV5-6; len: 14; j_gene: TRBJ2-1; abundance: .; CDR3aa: CASSPGPGFNEQFF
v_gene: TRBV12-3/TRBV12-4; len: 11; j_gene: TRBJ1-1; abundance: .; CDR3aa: CASSPGYEAFF
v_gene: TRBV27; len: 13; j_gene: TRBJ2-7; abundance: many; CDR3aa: CASRSIGGYEQYF
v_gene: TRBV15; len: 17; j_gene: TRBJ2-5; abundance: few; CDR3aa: CATSREGSGGHQETQYF
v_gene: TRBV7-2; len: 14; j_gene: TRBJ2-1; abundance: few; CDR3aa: CASSLDYAYNEQFF
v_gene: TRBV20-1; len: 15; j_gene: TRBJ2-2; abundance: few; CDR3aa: CSAANAGPHTGELFF
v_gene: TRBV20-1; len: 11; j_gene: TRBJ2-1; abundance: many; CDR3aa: CSARTGGQQFF
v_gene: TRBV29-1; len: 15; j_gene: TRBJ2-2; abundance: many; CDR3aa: CSVVALNANTGELFF
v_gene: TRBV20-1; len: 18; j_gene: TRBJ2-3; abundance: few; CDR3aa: CSARDLHRETGGTDTQYF
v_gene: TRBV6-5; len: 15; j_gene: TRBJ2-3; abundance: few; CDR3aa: CASSYARGFGSTQYF
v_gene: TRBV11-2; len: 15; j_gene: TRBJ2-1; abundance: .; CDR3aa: CASSRRAGGRNEQFF
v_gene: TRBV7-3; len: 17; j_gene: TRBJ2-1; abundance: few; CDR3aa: CASSALQRGGGIDEQFF
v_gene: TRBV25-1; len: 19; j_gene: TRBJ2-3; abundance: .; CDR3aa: CASSHILKEAAGYTDTQYF
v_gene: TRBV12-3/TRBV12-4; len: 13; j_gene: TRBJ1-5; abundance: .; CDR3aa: CASTGGGNQPQHF
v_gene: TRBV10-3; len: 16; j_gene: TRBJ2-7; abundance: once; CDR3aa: CAISEASGTGAYEQYF
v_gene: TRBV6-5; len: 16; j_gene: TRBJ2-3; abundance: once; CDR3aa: CASSYSLRGSTDTQYF
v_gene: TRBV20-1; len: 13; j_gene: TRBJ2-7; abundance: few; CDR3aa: CSARTSGGREQYF
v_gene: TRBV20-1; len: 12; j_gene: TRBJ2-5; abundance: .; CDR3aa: CSGTGQPETQYF
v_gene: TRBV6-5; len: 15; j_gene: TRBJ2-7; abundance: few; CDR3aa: CASSYGQGFSYEQYF
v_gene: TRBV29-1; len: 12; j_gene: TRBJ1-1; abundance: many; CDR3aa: CSVGNLDTEAFF
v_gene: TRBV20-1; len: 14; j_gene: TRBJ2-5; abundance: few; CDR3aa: CSARVTGLVETQYF
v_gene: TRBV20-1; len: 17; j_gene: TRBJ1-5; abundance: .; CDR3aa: CSAVAGWGADSNQPQHF
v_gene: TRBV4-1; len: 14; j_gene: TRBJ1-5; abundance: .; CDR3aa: CASSQEPGAQPQHF
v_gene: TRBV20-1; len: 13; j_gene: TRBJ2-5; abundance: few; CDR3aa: CSDSGLAQETQYF
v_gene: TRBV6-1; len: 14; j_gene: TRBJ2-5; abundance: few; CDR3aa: CASSEVGSQETQYF
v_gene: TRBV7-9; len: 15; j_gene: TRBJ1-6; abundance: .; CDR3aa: CASSLTNEGNSPLHF
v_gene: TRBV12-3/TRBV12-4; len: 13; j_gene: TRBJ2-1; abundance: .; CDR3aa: CASCPPGYNEQFF
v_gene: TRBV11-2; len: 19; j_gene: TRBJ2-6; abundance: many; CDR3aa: CASSLDVHRASSGANVLTF
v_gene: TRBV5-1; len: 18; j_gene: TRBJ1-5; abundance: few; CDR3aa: CASSTGATAVMGNQPQHF
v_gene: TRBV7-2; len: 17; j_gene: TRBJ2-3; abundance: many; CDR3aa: CASSPHPPSGAYPWPFF
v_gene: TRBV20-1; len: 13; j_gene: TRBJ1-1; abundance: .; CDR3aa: CSAPTGGTFEAFF
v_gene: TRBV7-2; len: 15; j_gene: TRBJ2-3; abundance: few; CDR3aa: CASSPRGQGVNTQYF
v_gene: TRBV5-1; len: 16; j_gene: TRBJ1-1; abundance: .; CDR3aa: CASSLETWAVNTEAFF